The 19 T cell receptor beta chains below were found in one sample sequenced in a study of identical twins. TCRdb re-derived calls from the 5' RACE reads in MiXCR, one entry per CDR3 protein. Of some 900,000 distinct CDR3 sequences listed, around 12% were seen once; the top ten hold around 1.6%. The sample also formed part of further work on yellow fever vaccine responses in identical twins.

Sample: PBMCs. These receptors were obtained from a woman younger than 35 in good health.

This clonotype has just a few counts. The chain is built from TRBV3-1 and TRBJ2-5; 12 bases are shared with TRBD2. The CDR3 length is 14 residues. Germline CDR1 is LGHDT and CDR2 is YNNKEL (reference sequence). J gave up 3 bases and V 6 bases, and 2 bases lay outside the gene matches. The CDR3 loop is CASRTSGGEETQYF. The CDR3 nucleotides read TGTGCCAGCAGGACTAGCGGGGGAGAAGAGACCCAGTACTTC.

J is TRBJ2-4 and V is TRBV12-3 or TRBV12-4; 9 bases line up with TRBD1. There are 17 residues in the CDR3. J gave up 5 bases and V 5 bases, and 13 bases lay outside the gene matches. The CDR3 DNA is TGTGCCAGCAGTGTTACAAACAGGGGGCTCGGCCAAAACATTCAGTACTTC. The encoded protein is CASSVTNRGLGQNIQYF.

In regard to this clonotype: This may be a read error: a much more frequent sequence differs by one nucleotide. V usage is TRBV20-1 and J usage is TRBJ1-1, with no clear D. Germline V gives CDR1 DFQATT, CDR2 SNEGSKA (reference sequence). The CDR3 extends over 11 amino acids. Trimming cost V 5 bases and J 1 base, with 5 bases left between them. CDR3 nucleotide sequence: TGCAGTGCTTGGGAGAACACTGAAGCTTTCTTT. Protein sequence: CSAWENTEAFF.

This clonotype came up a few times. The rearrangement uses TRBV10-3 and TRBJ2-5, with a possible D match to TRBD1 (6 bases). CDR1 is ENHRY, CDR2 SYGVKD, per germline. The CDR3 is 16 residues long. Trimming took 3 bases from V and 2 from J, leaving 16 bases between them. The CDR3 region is CAISERAGARQETQYF. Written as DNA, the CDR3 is TGTGCCATCAGTGAAAGGGCAGGGGCTAGGCAAGAGACCCAGTACTTC.

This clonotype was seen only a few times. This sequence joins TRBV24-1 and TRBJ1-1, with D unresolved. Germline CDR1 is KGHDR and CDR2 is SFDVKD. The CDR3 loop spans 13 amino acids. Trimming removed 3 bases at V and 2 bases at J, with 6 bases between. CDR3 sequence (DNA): TGTGCCACCAGTGATGGGATCAACACTGAAGCTTTCTTT. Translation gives CATSDGINTEAFF.

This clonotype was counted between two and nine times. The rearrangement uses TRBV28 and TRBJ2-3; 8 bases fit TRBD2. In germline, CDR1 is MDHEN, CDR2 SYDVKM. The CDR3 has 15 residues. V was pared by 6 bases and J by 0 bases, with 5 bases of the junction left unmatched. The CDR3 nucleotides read TGTGCCAGCAGCGCCGGGACTAGAAGCACAGATACGCAGTATTTT. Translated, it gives CASSAGTRSTDTQYF.

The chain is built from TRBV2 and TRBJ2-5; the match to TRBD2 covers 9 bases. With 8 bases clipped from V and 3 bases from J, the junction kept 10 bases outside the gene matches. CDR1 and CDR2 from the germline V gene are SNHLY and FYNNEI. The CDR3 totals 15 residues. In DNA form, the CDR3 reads TGTGCCAGCGAATACGAGACTAGCGGAGAAGAGACCCAGTACTTC. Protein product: CASEYETSGEETQYF. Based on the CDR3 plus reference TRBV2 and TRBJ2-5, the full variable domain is EPEVTQTPSHQVTQMGQEVILRCVPISNHLYFYWYRQILGQKVEFLVSFYNNEISEKSEIFDDQFSVERPDGSNFTLKIRSTKLEDSAMYFCASEYETSGEETQYFGPGTRLLVL.

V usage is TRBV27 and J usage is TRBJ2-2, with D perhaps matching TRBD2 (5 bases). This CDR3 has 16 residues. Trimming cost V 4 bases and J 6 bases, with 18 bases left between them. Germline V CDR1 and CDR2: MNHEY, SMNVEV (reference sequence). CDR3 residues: CASSSLGLPGAGELFF. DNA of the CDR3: TGTGCCAGCAGTTCCCTAGGACTCCCCGGGGCCGGGGAGCTGTTTTTT.

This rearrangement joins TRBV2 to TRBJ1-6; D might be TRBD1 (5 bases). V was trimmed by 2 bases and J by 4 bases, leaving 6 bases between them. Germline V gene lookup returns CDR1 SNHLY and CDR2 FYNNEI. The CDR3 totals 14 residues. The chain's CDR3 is CASSESGYNSPLHF. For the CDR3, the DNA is TGTGCCAGCAGTGAATCAGGGTATAATTCACCCCTCCACTTT.

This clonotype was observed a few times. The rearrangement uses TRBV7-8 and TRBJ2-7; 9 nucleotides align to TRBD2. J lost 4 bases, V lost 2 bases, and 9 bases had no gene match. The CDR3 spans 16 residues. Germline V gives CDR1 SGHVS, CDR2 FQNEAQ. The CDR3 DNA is TGTGCCAGCAGCTTACCCTTAGCGGGAGAGAATTACGAGCAGTACTTC. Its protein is CASSLPLAGENYEQYF. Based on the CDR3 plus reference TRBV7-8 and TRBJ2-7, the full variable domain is GAGVSQSPRYKVAKRGQDVALRCDPISGHVSLFWYQQALGQGPEFLTYFQNEAQLDKSGLPSDRFFAERPEGSVSTLKIQRTQQEDSAVYLCASSLPLAGENYEQYFGPGTRLTVT.

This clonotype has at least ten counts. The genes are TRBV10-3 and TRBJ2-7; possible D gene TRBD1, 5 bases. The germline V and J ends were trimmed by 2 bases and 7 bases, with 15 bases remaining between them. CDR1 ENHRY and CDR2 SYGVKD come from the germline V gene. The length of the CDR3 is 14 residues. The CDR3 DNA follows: TGTGCCATCAGTGAGGGTCAGGGTATTGAAGAGCAGTACTTC. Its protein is CAISEGQGIEEQYF.

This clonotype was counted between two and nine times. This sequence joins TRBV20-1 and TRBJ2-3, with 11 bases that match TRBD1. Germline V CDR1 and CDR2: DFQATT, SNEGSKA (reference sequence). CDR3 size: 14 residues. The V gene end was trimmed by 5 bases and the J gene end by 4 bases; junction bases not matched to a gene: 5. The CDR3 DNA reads TGCAGTGCTGGCGGGACAGGGGGACCAGATACGCAGTATTTT. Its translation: CSAGGTGGPDTQYF.

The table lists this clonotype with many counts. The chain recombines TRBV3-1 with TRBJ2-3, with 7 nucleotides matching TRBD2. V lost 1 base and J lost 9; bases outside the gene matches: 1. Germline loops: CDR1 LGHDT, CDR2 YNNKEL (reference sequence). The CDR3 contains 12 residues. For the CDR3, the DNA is TGTGCCAGCAGCCAAGCTAGCGGCACGCAGTATTTT. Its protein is CASSQASGTQYF.

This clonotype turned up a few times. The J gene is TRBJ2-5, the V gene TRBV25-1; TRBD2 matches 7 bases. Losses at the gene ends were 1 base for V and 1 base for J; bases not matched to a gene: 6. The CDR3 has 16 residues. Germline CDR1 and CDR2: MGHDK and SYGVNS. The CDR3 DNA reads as TGTGCCAGCAGTGAATCGGGGGGAGGGTCCCAAGAGACCCAGTACTTC. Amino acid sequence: CASSESGGGSQETQYF.

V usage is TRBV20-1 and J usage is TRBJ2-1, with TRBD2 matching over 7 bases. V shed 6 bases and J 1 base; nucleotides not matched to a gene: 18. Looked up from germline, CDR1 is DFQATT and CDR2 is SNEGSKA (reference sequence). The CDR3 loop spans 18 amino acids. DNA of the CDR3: TGCAGTGCGGTCGCGGTTCTAGCGGAGGGATCATCCTACAATGAGCAGTTCTTC. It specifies CSAVAVLAEGSSYNEQFF.

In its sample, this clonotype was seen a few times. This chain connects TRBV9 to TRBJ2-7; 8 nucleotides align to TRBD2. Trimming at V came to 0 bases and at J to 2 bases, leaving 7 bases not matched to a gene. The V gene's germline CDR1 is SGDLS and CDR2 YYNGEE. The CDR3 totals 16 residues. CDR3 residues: CASSVAGRALPYEQYF. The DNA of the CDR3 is TGTGCCAGCAGCGTAGCCGGGAGGGCTCTTCCCTACGAGCAGTACTTC.

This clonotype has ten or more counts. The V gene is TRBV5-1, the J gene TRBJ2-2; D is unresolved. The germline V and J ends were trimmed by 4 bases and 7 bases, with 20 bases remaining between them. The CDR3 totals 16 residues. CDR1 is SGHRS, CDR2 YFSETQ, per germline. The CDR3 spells CASSSVFSGSSGELFF. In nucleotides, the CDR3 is TGCGCCAGCAGCAGCGTCTTCTCCGGTTCCAGCGGGGAGCTGTTTTTT.

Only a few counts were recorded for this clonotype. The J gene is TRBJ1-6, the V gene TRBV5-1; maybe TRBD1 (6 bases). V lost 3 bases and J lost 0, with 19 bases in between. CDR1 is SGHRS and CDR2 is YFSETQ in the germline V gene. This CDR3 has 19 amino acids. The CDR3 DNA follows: TGCGCCAGCAGCTCGGTAGTTACAGGGCCGAGCTCCTATAATTCACCCCTCCACTTT. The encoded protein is CASSSVVTGPSSYNSPLHF.

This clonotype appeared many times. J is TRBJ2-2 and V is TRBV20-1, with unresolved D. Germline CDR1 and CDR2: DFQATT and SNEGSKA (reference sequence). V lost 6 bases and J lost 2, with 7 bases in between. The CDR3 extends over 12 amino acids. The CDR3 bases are TGCAGTGCCCTCAGAAACACCGGGGAGCTGTTTTTT. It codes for CSALRNTGELFF.